One and the same sample provided the 13 T cell receptor beta chains below, sequenced in a study of identical twins. TCRdb reprocessed the 5' RACE reads via MiXCR and lists one record per CDR3 protein. In the table there are around 530,000 distinct CDR3 sequences, roughly 15% of which are singletons. In addition, the sample was reused for a study of yellow fever vaccine responses in identical twins.

The sample was CD4+ T cells sorted from blood. The receptors were gathered from a woman aged 18-29 years in good health.

V usage is TRBV10-3 and J usage is TRBJ1-1, with 9 bases lining up with TRBD1. CDR3 size: 15 residues. The V segment lost 6 bases and the J segment 5 bases; nucleotides outside the gene matches: 10. CDR1 ENHRY and CDR2 SYGVKD come from the germline V gene. The DNA of the CDR3 is TGTGCCATCAGGCAGCCGGGACAGGGTGGGACTGAAGCTTTCTTT. Amino acid sequence: CAIRQPGQGGTEAFF.

In its sample, this clonotype was seen a few times. V usage is TRBV5-5 and J usage is TRBJ2-5, with D possibly being TRBD1 (5 bases). The germline CDR1 and CDR2 sequences are SGHKS and YYEKEE (reference sequence). This CDR3 spans 12 amino acids. V dropped 2 bases and J dropped 4 bases, with 6 bases sitting between them. CDR3 nucleotides: TGTGCCAGCAGCTTCCAGGGAGAGACCCAGTACTTC. This translates into CASSFQGETQYF.

This clonotype appeared a few times. V gene TRBV6-5 combines with J gene TRBJ2-7; TRBD2 is a possible D gene (6 bases). The germline gives CDR1 MNHEY, CDR2 SVGAGI. CDR3 size: 15 residues. V lost 4 bases, J lost 2 bases, and 15 bases lay in between. The CDR3 DNA is TGTGCCAGCAGTTTCTCGGGAGTCACCCCCTACGAGCAGTACTTC. Its protein product is CASSFSGVTPYEQYF.

This clonotype appeared many times. V and J are TRBV10-3 and TRBJ2-3, with no clear D. This CDR3 is built from 13 residues. CDR1 ENHRY and CDR2 SYGVKD come from the germline V gene. Between the trimmed V and J ends, which lost 0 bases and 1 base, there was a span of 2 bases. CDR3 residues: CAISESGTDTQYF. In nucleotides, the CDR3 is TGTGCCATCAGTGAGTCGGGCACAGATACGCAGTATTTT.

This clonotype was seen a handful of times. The CDR3, as DNA: TGTGCCAGCAGGCGAGCGCAGGGCTCGAACACCGGGGAGCTGTTTTTT. Residues: CASRRAQGSNTGELFF. This sequence joins TRBV5-8 and TRBJ2-2; D perhaps matches TRBD1 (5 bases). CDR1 is SGHTS and CDR2 is YDEGEE in the germline V gene. CDR3 size: 16 residues. Trimming left V 5 bases short and J 0 bases short, with 14 bases between.

This chain connects TRBV2 to TRBJ2-2; TRBD1 is a possible D gene (5 bases). CDR3 size: 14 residues. Germline CDR1 SNHLY, CDR2 FYNNEI. Trimming pared 4 bases from V and 7 bases from J, leaving 13 bases between. The CDR3 sequence: CASSADGALGELFF. The CDR3 nucleotides read TGTGCCAGCAGTGCGGATGGGGCCCTCGGGGAGCTGTTTTTT.

This clonotype occurred a few times. The CDR3 reads CASSFRTGVNYGYTF. The CDR3 bases are TGTGCCAGCAGTTTCCGGACAGGGGTTAACTATGGCTACACCTTC. The chain has TRBV28 and TRBJ1-2, with TRBD1 matching 9 bases. J lost 1 base, V lost 3 bases, and 3 bases had no gene match. Germline assignment: CDR1 MDHEN and CDR2 SYDVKM. The CDR3 extends over 15 amino acids.

The chain links TRBV5-1 to TRBJ2-1; the match to TRBD2 covers 8 bases. Per the germline V gene, CDR1 is SGHRS and CDR2 is YFSETQ. Trimming cost V 4 bases and J 4 bases; bases outside gene matches: 10. The CDR3 consists of 16 residues. CDR3 DNA sequence: TGCGCCAGCAGCGCGGTCGGACTAGCTGGTTACAATGAGCAGTTCTTC. Amino acids: CASSAVGLAGYNEQFF.

CDR3 sequence (DNA): TGTGCCAGCAGCCGCACCGCGGGGGCACGGGAGACCCAGTACTTC. Its protein is CASSRTAGARETQYF. The chain couples TRBV7-2 to TRBJ2-5; maybe TRBD2 (7 bases). The V end lost 5 bases, the J end lost 5 bases, and 18 bases lay between the germline ends. The CDR3 has 15 amino acids. The germline gives CDR1 SGHTA, CDR2 FQGNSA.

In this sample, this clonotype turned up a few times. The chain links TRBV15 to TRBJ2-5; D possibly uses TRBD1 or TRBD2 (5 bases each). Trimming removed 5 bases at V and 5 bases at J, with 12 bases between. Germline V CDR1 and CDR2: LNHNV, YYDKDF (reference sequence). The CDR3 covers 13 residues. CDR3 nucleotides: TGTGCCACCAGCGGCAACGAGGGGGAGACCCAGTACTTC. This sequence encodes CATSGNEGETQYF.

This clonotype was observed a few times. The CDR3 bases are TGTGCCAGCCGGGACAGGGTTTTAGGAGGAGGTGAGCAGTTCTTC. Its translation: CASRDRVLGGGEQFF. The genes are TRBV6-1 and TRBJ2-1; 9 bases map to TRBD1. Germline loops: CDR1 MNHNS, CDR2 SASEGT. The junction had 14 bases not matched to a gene; V was cut back by 8 bases and J by 9 bases. There are 15 residues in the CDR3.

The chain uses TRBV12-3 or TRBV12-4 and TRBJ2-3; 7 bases align to TRBD1. The junction had 8 bases not matched to a gene; V was cut back by 6 bases and J by 2 bases. There are 15 residues in the CDR3. CDR3 nucleotide sequence: TGTGCCAGCAGGAAGATGGGGACAGCCACAGATACGCAGTATTTT. Translated: CASRKMGTATDTQYF.

This clonotype was detected only a few times. The genes are TRBV12-3 or TRBV12-4 and TRBJ2-3; the match to TRBD2 covers 11 bases. The J segment lost 5 bases and the V segment lost 1 base, leaving 8 bases of the junction unmatched. This CDR3 is built from 17 residues. CDR3 nucleotides: TGTGCCAGCAGTTTAGAACTAGCGGGAGTCCAAATAGATACGCAGTATTTT. The encoded protein is CASSLELAGVQIDTQYF.